This TCR beta chain is drawn from a study of blood T cell repertoires in COVID-19 (TCRdb year 2020). Notes on the research overall: The collaborator samples originated in the United States, Italy and Spain and spanned the acute and convalescent phases of COVID-19. Where available, HLA class I and class II types were obtained from metadata supplied by the sample provider rather than from assay-based typing. The repertoires were released in a freely available public database meant as a resource for research on the immune response to SARS-CoV-2. The dataset comprised deeply sampled blood TCRbeta repertoires from subjects exposed to, actively infected with, or recovered from COVID-19. Sample metadata almost always included a de-identified subject ID, COVID-19 status, age in years and sex. Samples were obtained from the ongoing ImmuneRACE study (first 160 participants) and from 1,254 subjects provided by 6 global collaborators. The prospective study material was composed of cDNA or gDNA derived from T cells, B-cell-depleted T cells, or PBMCs.

As concerns this clone: This receptor's antigen is unknown. Per-nucleotide qualities are absent, and no much larger clonotype sits a single base away.

TCRbeta CDR3 regions were amplified from genomic DNA by means of the immunoSEQ Assay, a bias-controlled multiplex PCR. Per the original workflow: The number of nucleated cells in each sample was estimated from the amplification of reference gene primers within the assay. To quantify the absolute abundance of each unique TCRbeta CDR3 rearrangement, sequence reads were collapsed and filtered. For each sample, productive Simpson clonality was calculated as the square root of Simpson's diversity index across productive rearrangements. The table comes from immuneACCESS by way of TCRdb, which keeps in-frame sequences with V and J called. Part of the clones is missing from these tables; in studies checked, under half for an unresolved V gene and the rest for unknown reasons. That table is the source of V, J and clone size, and D and trimming were worked out from the DNA. The table for this sample lists about 330,000 clones; 80% to 90% of them were counted only once. About 4.7% of the sample is held by the ten biggest clonotypes.

Enrolling through a virtual design, the prospective study's participants ranged in age from roughly 18 to 95 years and lived across 24 United States geographic areas. To assign participants to cohorts, the prospective study relied on clinical history that participants themselves reported in a screening survey and a study questionnaire. ImmuneRACE Cohort 3 recovered participants were defined by two consecutive negative NP/OP PCR tests, healthcare professional clearance, or symptom resolution. Mobile phlebotomists in the prospective study collected whole blood, serum and a nasopharyngeal or oropharyngeal swab from every participant. Over a 2-month period, participants in the prospective study had the option of providing additional blood draws and questionnaires. Before DNA extraction, blood samples from the prospective study were shipped at room temperature or frozen. Results the study describes overall, beyond this receptor: Clinical and demographic metadata were provided uncurated, with the amount varying by source and participant.

This receptor was identified in a man aged 25-45 years who had recovered from COVID-19. Material for sequencing was PBMCs or T cells enriched from blood (not recorded which).

The DNA sequence follows: TGTGCCAGCAGTCAGGTCGGACAGCCCCAGCATTTT. It is translated as CASSQVGQPQHF. The rearrangement combines TRBV6-5 with TRBJ1-5; the D gene cannot be named for sure. Taken from cysteine to phenylalanine, the CDR3 has 12 residues. Solely the CDR3 DNA is kept, with 36 bases framed from the first base. The junction shows trimming of 5 bases on V and 7 bases on J, plus 9 bases between the germline ends. CDR1 MNHEY and CDR2 SVGAGI were looked up in the germline V gene.